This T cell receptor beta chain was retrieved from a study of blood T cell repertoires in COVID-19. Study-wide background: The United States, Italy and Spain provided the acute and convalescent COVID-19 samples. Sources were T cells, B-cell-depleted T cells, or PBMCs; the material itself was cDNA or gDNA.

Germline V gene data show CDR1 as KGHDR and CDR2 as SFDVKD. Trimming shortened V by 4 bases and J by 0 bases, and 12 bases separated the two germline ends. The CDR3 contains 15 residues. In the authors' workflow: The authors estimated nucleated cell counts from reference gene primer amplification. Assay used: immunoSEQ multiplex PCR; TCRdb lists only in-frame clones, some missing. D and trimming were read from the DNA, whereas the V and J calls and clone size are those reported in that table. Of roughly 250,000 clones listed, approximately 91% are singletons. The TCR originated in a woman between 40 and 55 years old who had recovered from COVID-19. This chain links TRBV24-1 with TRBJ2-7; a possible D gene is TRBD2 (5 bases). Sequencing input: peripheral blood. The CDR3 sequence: CATSDPAASSYEQYF. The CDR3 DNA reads TGTGCCACCAGTGACCCAGCGGCAAGCTCCTACGAGCAGTACTTC.